This T cell receptor beta chain was identified in a study of cytomegalovirus exposure and HLA in healthy donors. It was with 60 Vbeta and 13 Jbeta primers that the PCR ran. The table came from immunoSEQ multiplex PCR; TCRdb's copy has only in-frame clones and leaves some out. In the table there are under 200,000 clones, around 79% of which are singletons. Likely unrecorded immune exposures existed in these nominally healthy donors. Notes on the study in general: Being productive about 87% or about 30% of the time was typical of most TCR beta V segments in an earlier analysis.

Germline loops: CDR1 MNHEY, CDR2 SVGAGI. The CDR3 consists of 13 residues. V was shortened by 7 bases and J by 4 bases, with 10 bases between the two germline ends. Of note for this clone: Its target is not known.

The TCR originated in a male donor in good health and CMV-seropositive. The chain links TRBV6-5 to TRBJ1-4, with D unclear. Sequenced sample: PBMCs. The CDR3 region is CASTGAINEKLFF. Written as DNA, the CDR3 is TGTGCCAGCACGGGAGCGATTAATGAAAAACTGTTTTTT.